This entry lists 21 T cell receptor beta chains sequenced from one sample in a study of control samples from healthy donors and cancer patients. Method: immunoSEQ multiplex PCR; TCRdb's copy keeps in-frame clones and lacks some. The sample consists of approximately 140,000 clones, 91% of them appearing once. Sequencing used blood. The receptor source for this set is a man aged 18 to 35 in good health.

This chain uses TRBV7-9 with TRBJ1-1; D may be TRBD1 (5 bases). Trimming removed 9 bases from V and 0 bases from J, with 17 bases in between. Germline CDR1 SEHNR, CDR2 FQNEAQ (reference sequence). The CDR3 consists of 15 residues. The CDR3 DNA follows: TGTGCCAGAGAACACGTCCAGGGTTTGAACACTGAAGCTTTCTTT. It encodes CAREHVQGLNTEAFF.

This clone has just one count. The chain recombines TRBV19 with TRBJ1-4, with D perhaps matching TRBD1 (5 bases). The CDR3 has 14 residues. Germline V gene sequence: CDR1 LNHDA, CDR2 SQIVND (reference sequence). V was clipped by 8 bases and J by 3 bases, with 13 bases between them. CDR3 amino acids: CASRPRGSNEKLFF. The CDR3 DNA follows: TGTGCCAGTCGCCCGAGGGGATCTAATGAAAAACTGTTTTTT.

This chain links TRBV6-5 with TRBJ1-1; D possibly corresponds to TRBD1 (5 bases). Germline loops: CDR1 MNHEY, CDR2 SVGAGI. With 0 bases removed from V and 1 base from J, the gap between germline ends came to 9 bases. CDR3 length equals 15 residues. CDR3 nucleotides: TGTGCCAGCAGTTACTCTATTGGGGGGAACACTGAAGCTTTCTTT. It is translated as CASSYSIGGNTEAFF.

The rearrangement uses TRBV18 and TRBJ2-7; D is perhaps TRBD1 (5 bases). Per germline, CDR1 KGHSH and CDR2 LQKENI. There are 16 residues in the CDR3. V was clipped by 2 bases and J by 0 bases, with 14 bases between them. The CDR3: CASSPIGAWDSYEQYF. In DNA form, the CDR3 reads TGTGCCAGCTCACCAATTGGGGCGTGGGACTCCTACGAGCAGTACTTC. Based on the CDR3 plus reference TRBV18 and TRBJ2-7, the full variable domain is NAGVMQNPRHLVRRRGQEARLRCSPMKGHSHVYWYRQLPEEGLKFMVYLQKENIIDESGMPKERFSAEFPKEGPSILRIQQVVRGDSAAYFCASSPIGAWDSYEQYFGPGTRLTVT.

J is TRBJ1-4 and V is TRBV19; D is unclear. In germline, CDR1 is LNHDA, CDR2 SQIVND (reference sequence). V was trimmed by 8 bases and J by 0 bases, leaving 13 bases between them. CDR3 length: 15 amino acids. CDR3 DNA: TGTGCCAGTCAAAAGGACGGCACAACTAATGAAAAACTGTTTTTT. It encodes CASQKDGTTNEKLFF. Variable domain in full (rest from reference TRBV19 and TRBJ1-4): DGGITQSPKYLFRKEGQNVTLSCEQNLNHDAMYWYRQDPGQGLRLIYYSQIVNDFQKGDIAEGYSVSREKKESFPLTVTSAQKNPTAFYLCASQKDGTTNEKLFFGSGTQLSVL.

The chain has TRBV3-1 (or the pseudogene TRBV3-2) and TRBJ2-7, with 11 nucleotides matching TRBD2. V shed 4 bases, J shed 7 bases, and the junction held 12 bases outside the gene matches. Germline CDR1 is LGHDT and CDR2 is YNNKEL (reference sequence). The CDR3 contains 16 residues. CDR3 DNA: TGTGCCAGCAGCCCTTTAGGTGTAGCGGGGGGGCGAGAGCAGTACTTC. It is translated as CASSPLGVAGGREQYF.

The V and J genes are TRBV19 and TRBJ1-2; tentatively, D is TRBD1 (6 bases). The CDR3 extends over 15 amino acids. Germline CDR1 reads LNHDA; CDR2 reads SQIVND (reference sequence). The ends were cut back, 3 bases at V and 3 bases at J, with 14 bases in the middle. The CDR3 reads CASSISVGADYGYTF. CDR3 nucleotide sequence: TGTGCCAGTAGTATTTCGGTGGGGGCTGACTATGGCTACACCTTC. The full variable domain, its missing parts supplied by reference TRBV19 and TRBJ1-2, is DGGITQSPKYLFRKEGQNVTLSCEQNLNHDAMYWYRQDPGQGLRLIYYSQIVNDFQKGDIAEGYSVSREKKESFPLTVTSAQKNPTAFYLCASSISVGADYGYTFGSGTRLTVV.

This chain uses TRBV4-2 with TRBJ2-7; tentatively, D is TRBD2 (6 bases). Trimming took 6 bases from V and 6 from J, leaving 15 bases between them. The CDR3 sequence is 13 residues long. Germline lookup yields CDR1 LGHNA and CDR2 YNFKEQ. CDR3 nucleotides: TGTGCCAGCAGTCAGCGGGCGGCCGTCGAGCAGTACTTC. This sequence encodes CASSQRAAVEQYF.

The rearrangement links TRBV6-4 to TRBJ2-7, with unresolved D. The V end lost 6 bases, the J end lost 3 bases, and 12 bases lay between the germline ends. Germline V lookup: CDR1 MRHNA, CDR2 SNTAGT. The CDR3 contains 13 residues. The CDR3 nucleotides read TGTGCCAGCAGCGCCACTGGCGGCTACGAGCAGTACTTC. Residues: CASSATGGYEQYF.

V is TRBV29-1 and J is TRBJ2-7; D is ambiguous. Trimming took off 1 base at V and 1 base at J, with 11 bases between the two ends. The germline CDR1 and CDR2 sequences are SQVTM and ANQGSEA. This CDR3 region has 14 residues. CDR3 region: CSVEVGTGSYEQYF. The DNA of the CDR3 is TGCAGCGTTGAAGTTGGCACGGGTTCCTACGAGCAGTACTTC.

This clone was recorded once. This chain links TRBV7-9 with TRBJ2-7; no clear D. Germline values: CDR1 SEHNR, CDR2 FQNEAQ (reference sequence). This CDR3 is built from 16 residues. V was shortened by 5 bases and J by 3 bases, with 20 bases between the two germline ends. The CDR3 nucleotides are TGTGCCAGCAGCCAAGAAAGTTACGGCAGGAGCTACGAGCAGTACTTC. It translates to CASSQESYGRSYEQYF.

V and J are TRBV12-3 or TRBV12-4 and TRBJ2-1; 7 positions agree with TRBD1. The V gene end was trimmed by 5 bases and the J gene end by 6 bases; junction bases not matched to a gene: 4. This CDR3 has 13 residues. The CDR3 DNA reads as TGTGCCAGCAGTAAGACAGGGTTCAATGAGCAGTTCTTC. Translating gives CASSKTGFNEQFF.

The chain couples TRBV18 to TRBJ2-1; 15 bases align to TRBD2. V dropped 1 base and J dropped 0; count of bases not matched to a gene: 7. Per germline, CDR1 KGHSH and CDR2 LQKENI. The CDR3 is 20 amino acids. The CDR3 DNA reads as TGTGCCAGCTCACCACGGCCTGGGACTAGCGGGGGGAGCTCCTACAATGAGCAGTTCTTC. This gives the protein CASSPRPGTSGGSSYNEQFF.

The CDR3 here is CASTAQGLYNEQFF. The CDR3 bases are TGTGCCAGCACCGCTCAGGGACTTTACAATGAGCAGTTCTTC. The rearrangement uses TRBV6-5 and TRBJ2-1; possibly TRBD2 for D (6 bases). Germline CDR1 MNHEY, CDR2 SVGAGI. V lost 7 bases to trimming and J lost 4 bases, with 14 bases between them. This CDR3 has 14 amino acids.

This chain uses TRBV10-2 with TRBJ2-5, with 10 bases that match TRBD2. Germline CDR1 and CDR2: WSHSY and SAAADI. The CDR3 has 15 amino acids. The V and J ends lost 3 bases and 5 bases, in that order; junction bases with no gene match: 6. The chain's CDR3 is CASSDKRGGGETQYF. For the CDR3, the DNA is TGCGCCAGCAGTGACAAGCGGGGGGGCGGGGAGACCCAGTACTTC.

The chain carries TRBV30 and TRBJ1-5; no clear D. There are 15 residues in the CDR3. The V gene's germline CDR1 is GTSNPN and CDR2 SVGIG (reference sequence). Trimming took off 3 bases at V and 1 base at J, with 13 bases between the two ends. The CDR3 is CAWSFLGGSNQPQHF. The CDR3 DNA sequence: TGTGCCTGGAGCTTCTTGGGTGGGAGCAATCAGCCCCAGCATTTT.

The genes are TRBV5-4 and TRBJ1-2, with 7 nucleotides matching TRBD1. This CDR3 contains 15 residues. V lost 0 bases to trimming and J lost 8 bases; unmatched junction nucleotides: 10. Germline V gives CDR1 SGHNT, CDR2 YYREEE (reference sequence). This CDR3 is CASSLEAGGVGGYTF. The DNA for the CDR3 is TGTGCCAGCAGCTTGGAGGCAGGGGGTGTAGGAGGCTACACCTTC.

The chain is built from TRBV19 and TRBJ2-3; a possible D gene is TRBD1 (6 bases). Trimming cost V 9 bases and J 0 bases, with 31 bases left between them. Germline-derived CDR1 and CDR2 are LNHDA and SQIVND (reference sequence). This CDR3 is built from 20 residues. The CDR3 region is CASTGVSGGQGTPSTDTQYF. CDR3 DNA: TGTGCCAGCACCGGGGTGTCCGGCGGGCAGGGGACCCCTAGCACAGATACGCAGTATTTT.

The chain combines TRBV7-8 with TRBJ1-2; D gene uncertain. With 1 base removed from V and 2 bases from J, the gap between germline ends came to 11 bases. CDR1 and CDR2 (germline): SGHVS, FQNEAQ. This CDR3 is built from 15 residues. The CDR3 DNA sequence: TGTGCCAGCAGCTTAGAGTTCGTACAGAACTATGGCTACACCTTC. Encoded protein: CASSLEFVQNYGYTF.

This chain links TRBV19 with TRBJ1-5, with D perhaps TRBD1 (6 bases). CDR3 length equals 13 residues. V dropped 1 base and J dropped 5 bases, with 6 bases sitting between them. Per germline, CDR1 LNHDA and CDR2 SQIVND (reference sequence). CDR3 DNA: TGTGCCAGTAGTATAGCAGGGGATCAGCCCCAGCATTTT. This sequence encodes CASSIAGDQPQHF.

J is TRBJ2-2 and V is TRBV11-3; 10 bases map to TRBD1. The germline gives CDR1 SGHNT, CDR2 YENEEA. The CDR3 length is 17 residues. The trim removed 5 bases at V and 0 bases at J, leaving 6 bases unmatched. The CDR3 region is CASSLGQGVTNTGELFF. The CDR3 DNA sequence: TGTGCCAGCAGCCTTGGACAGGGGGTCACGAACACCGGGGAGCTGTTTTTT.